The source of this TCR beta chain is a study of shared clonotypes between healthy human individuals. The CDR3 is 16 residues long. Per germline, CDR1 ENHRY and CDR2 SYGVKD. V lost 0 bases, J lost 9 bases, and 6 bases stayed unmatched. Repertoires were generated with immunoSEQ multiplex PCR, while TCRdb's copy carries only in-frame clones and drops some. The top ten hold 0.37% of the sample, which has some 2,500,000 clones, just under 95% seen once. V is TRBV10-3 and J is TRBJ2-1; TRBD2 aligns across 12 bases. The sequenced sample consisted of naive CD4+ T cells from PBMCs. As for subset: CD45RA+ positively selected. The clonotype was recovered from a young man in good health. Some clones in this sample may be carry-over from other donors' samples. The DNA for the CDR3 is TGTGCCATCAGTGAGTCGAAGGGACTAGCGGGTGTTGAGCAGTTCTTC. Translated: CAISESKGLAGVEQFF.